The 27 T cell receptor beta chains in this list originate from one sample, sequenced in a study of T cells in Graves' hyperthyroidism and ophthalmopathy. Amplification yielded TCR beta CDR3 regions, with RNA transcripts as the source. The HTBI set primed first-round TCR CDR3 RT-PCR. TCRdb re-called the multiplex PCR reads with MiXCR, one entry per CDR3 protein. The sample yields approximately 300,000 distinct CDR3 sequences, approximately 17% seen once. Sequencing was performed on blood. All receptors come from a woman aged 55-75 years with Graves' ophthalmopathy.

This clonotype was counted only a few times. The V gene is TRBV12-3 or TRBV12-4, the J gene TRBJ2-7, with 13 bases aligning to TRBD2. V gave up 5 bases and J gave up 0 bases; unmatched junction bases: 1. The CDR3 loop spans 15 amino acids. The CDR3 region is CASSRLAGGSYEQYF. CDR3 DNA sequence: TGTGCCAGCAGTCGACTAGCGGGAGGCTCCTACGAGCAGTACTTC.

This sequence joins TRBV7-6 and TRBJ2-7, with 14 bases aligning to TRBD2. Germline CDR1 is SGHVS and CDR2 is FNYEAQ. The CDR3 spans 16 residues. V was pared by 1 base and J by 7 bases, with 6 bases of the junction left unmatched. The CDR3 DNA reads TGTGCCAGCAGCTTAGAGACTAGCGGGAGGGTAGGTGAGCAGTACTTC. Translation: CASSLETSGRVGEQYF. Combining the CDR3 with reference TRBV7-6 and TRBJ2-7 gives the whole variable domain GAGVSQSPRYKVTKRGQDVALRCDPISGHVSLYWYRQALGQGPEFLTYFNYEAQQDKSGLPNDRFSAERPEGSISTLTIQRTEQRDSAMYRCASSLETSGRVGEQYFGPGTRLTVT.

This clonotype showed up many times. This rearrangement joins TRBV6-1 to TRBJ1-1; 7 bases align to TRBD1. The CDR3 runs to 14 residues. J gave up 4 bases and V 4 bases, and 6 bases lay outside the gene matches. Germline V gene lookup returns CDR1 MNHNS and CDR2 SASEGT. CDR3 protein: CASSGQGRATEAFF. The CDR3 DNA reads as TGTGCCAGCAGTGGACAGGGAAGAGCCACTGAAGCTTTCTTT.

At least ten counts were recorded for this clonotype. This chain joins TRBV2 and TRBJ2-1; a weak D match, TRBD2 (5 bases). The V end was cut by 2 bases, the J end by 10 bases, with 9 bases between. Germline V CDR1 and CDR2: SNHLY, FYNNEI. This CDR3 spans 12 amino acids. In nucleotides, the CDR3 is TGTGCCAGCAGTGAATACGGGGAAGAGCAGTTCTTC. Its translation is CASSEYGEEQFF.

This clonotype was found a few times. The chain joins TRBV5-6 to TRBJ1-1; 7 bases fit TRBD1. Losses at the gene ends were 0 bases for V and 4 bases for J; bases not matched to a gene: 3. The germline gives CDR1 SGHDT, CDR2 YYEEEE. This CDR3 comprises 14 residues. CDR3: CASSLGQGVTEAFF. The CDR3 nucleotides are TGTGCCAGCAGCTTGGGTCAGGGGGTCACTGAAGCTTTCTTT.

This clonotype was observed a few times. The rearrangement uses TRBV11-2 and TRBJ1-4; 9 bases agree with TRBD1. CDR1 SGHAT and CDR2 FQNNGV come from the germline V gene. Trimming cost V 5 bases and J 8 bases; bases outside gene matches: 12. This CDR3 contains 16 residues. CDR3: CASSLTTGGIGEKLFF. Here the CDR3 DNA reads TGTGCCAGCAGCCTAACCACAGGGGGCATAGGAGAAAAACTGTTTTTT. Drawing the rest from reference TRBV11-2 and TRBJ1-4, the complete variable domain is EAGVAQSPRYKIIEKRQSVAFWCNPISGHATLYWYQQILGQGPKLLIQFQNNGVVDDSQLPKDRFSAERLKGVDSTLKIQPAKLEDSAVYLCASSLTTGGIGEKLFFGSGTQLSVL.

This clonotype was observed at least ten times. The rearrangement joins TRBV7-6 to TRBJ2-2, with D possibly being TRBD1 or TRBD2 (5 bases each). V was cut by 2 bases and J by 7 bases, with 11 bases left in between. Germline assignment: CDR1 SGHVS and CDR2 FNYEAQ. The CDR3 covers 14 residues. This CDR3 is CASSLLGDGGELFF. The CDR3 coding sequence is TGTGCCAGCAGCTTATTGGGGGATGGCGGGGAGCTGTTTTTT. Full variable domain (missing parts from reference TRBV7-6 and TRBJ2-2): GAGVSQSPRYKVTKRGQDVALRCDPISGHVSLYWYRQALGQGPEFLTYFNYEAQQDKSGLPNDRFSAERPEGSISTLTIQRTEQRDSAMYRCASSLLGDGGELFFGEGSRLTVL.

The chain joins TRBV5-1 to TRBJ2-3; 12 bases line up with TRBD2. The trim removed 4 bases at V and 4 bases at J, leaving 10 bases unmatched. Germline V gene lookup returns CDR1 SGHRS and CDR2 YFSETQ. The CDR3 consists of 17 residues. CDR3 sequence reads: CASSPGLAGRGADTQYF. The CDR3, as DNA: TGCGCCAGCAGCCCCGGACTAGCGGGGAGGGGTGCAGATACGCAGTATTTT. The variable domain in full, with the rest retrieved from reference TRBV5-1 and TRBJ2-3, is KAGVTQTPRYLIKTRGQQVTLSCSPISGHRSVSWYQQTPGQGLQFLFEYFSETQRNKGNFPGRFSGRQFSNSRSEMNVSTLELGDSALYLCASSPGLAGRGADTQYFGPGTRLTVL.

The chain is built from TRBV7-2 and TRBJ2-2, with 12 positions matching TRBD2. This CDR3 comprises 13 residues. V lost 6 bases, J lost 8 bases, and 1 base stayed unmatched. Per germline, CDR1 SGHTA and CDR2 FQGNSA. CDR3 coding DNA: TGTGCCAGCAGGACTAGCGGGAGAGGGGAGCTGTTTTTT. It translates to CASRTSGRGELFF.

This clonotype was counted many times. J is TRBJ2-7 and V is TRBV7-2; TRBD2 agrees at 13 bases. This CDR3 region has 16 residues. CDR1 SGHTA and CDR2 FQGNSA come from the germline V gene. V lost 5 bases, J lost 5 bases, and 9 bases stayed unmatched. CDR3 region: CASSPPGLAGSHEQYF. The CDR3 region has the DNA TGTGCCAGCAGCCCGCCGGGACTAGCGGGATCCCACGAGCAGTACTTC.

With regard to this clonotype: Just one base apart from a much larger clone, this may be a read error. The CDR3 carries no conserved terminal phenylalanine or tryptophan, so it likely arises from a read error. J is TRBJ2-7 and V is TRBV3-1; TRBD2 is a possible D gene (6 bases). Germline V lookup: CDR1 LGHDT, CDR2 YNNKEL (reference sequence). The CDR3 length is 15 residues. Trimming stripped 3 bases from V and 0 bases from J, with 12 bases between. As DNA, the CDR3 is TGTGCCAGCAGCCACATCAGGGAGGCCTCCTACGAGCAGTACTCC. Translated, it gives CASSHIREASYEQYS.

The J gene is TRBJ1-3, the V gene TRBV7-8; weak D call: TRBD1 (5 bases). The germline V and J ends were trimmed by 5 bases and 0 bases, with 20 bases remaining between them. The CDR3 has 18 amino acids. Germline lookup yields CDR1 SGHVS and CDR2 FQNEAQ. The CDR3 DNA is TGTGCCAGCAGCCCAATAACCTTGGGACGCTCCTCTGGAAACACCATATATTTT. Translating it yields CASSPITLGRSSGNTIYF.

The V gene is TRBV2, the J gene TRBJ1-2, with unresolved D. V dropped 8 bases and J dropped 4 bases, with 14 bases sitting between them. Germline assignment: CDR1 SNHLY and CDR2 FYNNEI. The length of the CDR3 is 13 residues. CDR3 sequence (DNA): TGTGCCAGCGTAAGTGGGAGTACCTATGGCTACACCTTC. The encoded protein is CASVSGSTYGYTF.

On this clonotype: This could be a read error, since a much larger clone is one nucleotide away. CDR3 coding DNA: TGCAGCGGGGGACAGTCGAACACTGGAGCTTTCTTT. Residues: CSGGQSNTGAFF. This chain links TRBV29-1 with TRBJ1-1; 7 positions match TRBD1. The germline gives CDR1 SQVTM, CDR2 ANQGSEA. The CDR3 consists of 12 residues.

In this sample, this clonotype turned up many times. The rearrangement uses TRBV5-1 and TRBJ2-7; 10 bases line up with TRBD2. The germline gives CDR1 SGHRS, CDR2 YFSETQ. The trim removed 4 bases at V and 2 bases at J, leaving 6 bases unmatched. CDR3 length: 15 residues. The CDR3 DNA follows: TGCGCCAGCAGCCCAGCGGGAGGGAGTACCTACGAGCAGTACTTC. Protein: CASSPAGGSTYEQYF.

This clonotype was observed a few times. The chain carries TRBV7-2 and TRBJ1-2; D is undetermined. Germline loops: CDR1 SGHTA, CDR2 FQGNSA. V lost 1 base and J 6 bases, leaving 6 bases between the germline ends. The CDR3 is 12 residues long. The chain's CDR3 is CASSLGVDGYTF. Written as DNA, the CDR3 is TGTGCCAGCAGCTTAGGGGTGGATGGCTACACCTTC.

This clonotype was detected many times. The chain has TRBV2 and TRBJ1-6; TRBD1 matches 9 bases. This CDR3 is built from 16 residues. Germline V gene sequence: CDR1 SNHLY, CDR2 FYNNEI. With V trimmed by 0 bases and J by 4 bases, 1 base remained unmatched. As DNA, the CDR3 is TGTGCCAGCAGTGAAGCCGGGACAGGGTATAATTCACCCCTCCACTTT. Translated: CASSEAGTGYNSPLHF.

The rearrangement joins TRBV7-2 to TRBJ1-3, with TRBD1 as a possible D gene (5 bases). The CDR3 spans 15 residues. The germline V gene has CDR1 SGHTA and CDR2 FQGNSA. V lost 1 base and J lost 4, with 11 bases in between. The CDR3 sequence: CASSLEWGYGNTIYF. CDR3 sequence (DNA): TGTGCCAGCAGCTTAGAATGGGGGTACGGAAACACCATATATTTT.

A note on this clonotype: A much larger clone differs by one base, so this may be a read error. The CDR3 sequence is CASSQEPPGPAEYNEQFF. Here the CDR3 DNA reads TGCGCCAGCAGCCAAGAGCCGCCGGGACCAGCGGAGTACAATGAGCAGTTCTTC. The chain uses TRBV4-1 and TRBJ2-1; either TRBD1 or TRBD2 may fit D (5 bases each). CDR3 size: 18 residues. The ends were cut back, 0 bases at V and 4 bases at J, with 19 bases in the middle. The germline V gene has CDR1 MGHRA and CDR2 YSYEKL.

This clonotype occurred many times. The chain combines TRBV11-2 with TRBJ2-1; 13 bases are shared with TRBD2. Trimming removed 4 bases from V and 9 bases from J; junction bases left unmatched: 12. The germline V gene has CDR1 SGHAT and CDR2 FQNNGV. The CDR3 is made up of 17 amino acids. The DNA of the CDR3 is TGTGCCAGCAGCTGGACCCGGACTAGCGGGGGACTTGCTGAGCAGTTCTTC. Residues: CASSWTRTSGGLAEQFF.

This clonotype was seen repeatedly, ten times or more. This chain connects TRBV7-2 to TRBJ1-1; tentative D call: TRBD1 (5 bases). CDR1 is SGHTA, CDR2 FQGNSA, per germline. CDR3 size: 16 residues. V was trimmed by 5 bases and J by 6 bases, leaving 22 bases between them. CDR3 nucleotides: TGTGCCAGCAGCCAGGAGGCCTACAGGAGGGTTCCTGAAGCTTTCTTT. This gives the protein CASSQEAYRRVPEAFF.

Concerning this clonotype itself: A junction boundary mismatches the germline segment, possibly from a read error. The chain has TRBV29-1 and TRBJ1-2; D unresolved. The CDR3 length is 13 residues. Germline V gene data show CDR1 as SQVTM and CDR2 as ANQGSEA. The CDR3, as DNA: TGCAGCGTGGAAGGCGGAACTAACTATGGCTACACCTTC. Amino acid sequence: CSVEGGTNYGYTF.

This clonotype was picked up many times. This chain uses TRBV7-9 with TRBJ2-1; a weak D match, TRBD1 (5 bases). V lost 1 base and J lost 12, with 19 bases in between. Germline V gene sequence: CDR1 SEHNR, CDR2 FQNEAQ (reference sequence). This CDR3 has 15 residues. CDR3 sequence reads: CASSLVSDSSTGQFF. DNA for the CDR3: TGTGCCAGCAGCTTAGTGAGCGACAGCTCGACGGGGCAGTTCTTC.

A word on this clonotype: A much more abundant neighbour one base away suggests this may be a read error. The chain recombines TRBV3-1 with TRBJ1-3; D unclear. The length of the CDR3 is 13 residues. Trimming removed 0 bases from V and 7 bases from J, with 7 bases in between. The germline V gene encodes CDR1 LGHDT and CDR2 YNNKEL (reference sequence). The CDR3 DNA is TGTGCCAGCAGCCAAGAACTGGGCAACACCATATATTTT. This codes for CASSQELGNTIYF.

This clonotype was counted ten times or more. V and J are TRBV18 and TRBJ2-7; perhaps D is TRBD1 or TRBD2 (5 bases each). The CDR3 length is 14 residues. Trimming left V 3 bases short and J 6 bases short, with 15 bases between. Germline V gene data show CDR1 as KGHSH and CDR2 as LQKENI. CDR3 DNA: TGTGCCAGCTCACCCTCGACGACTGGGGGCGAGCAGTACTTC. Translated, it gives CASSPSTTGGEQYF.

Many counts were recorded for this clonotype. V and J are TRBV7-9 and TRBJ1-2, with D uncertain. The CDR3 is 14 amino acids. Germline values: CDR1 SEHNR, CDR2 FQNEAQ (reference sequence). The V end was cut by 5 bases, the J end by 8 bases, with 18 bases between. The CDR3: CASSPRTNGGGYTF. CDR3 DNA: TGTGCCAGCAGCCCGAGGACGAACGGCGGGGGCTACACCTTC.

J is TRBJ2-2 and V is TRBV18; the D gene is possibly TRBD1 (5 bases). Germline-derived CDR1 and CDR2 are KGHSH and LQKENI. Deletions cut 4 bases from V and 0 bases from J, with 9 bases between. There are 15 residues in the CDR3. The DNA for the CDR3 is TGTGCCAGCTCACTGACAGATACGAACACCGGGGAGCTGTTTTTT. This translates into CASSLTDTNTGELFF.